This T cell receptor beta chain was captured in a study of blood T cell repertoires in COVID-19. CDR3 length: 17 amino acids. CDR1 is SGHVS, CDR2 FQNEAQ, per germline. The V and J ends lost 0 bases and 2 bases, in that order; junction bases with no gene match: 7. Only in-frame clones appear in the TCRdb table, and some are missing; sequencing was by immunoSEQ multiplex PCR. The sample contains 110,000 or so clones, about 85% of which appear only once. Sequences were obtained from peripheral blood. This chain links TRBV7-8 with TRBJ2-7; 10 nucleotides align to TRBD1. This sequence originates from a man between 40 and 49 years old with acute or convalescent COVID-19. CDR3 amino acids: CASSLATGGDYPYEQYF. DNA for the CDR3: TGTGCCAGCAGCTTAGCGACAGGGGGCGACTATCCCTACGAGCAGTACTTC.